This TCR beta chain was obtained from a study of T cells in Graves' hyperthyroidism and ophthalmopathy. Study in general: Blood was drawn when the patient was first diagnosed and still untreated.

At least 3 on the Clinical Activity Score was recorded for ophthalmopathy patients, who also had NOSPECS grade at least 4 and duration under 3 months. PBMCs came from roughly 10 ml fresh peripheral blood. This clonotype has a handful of counts. From RNA transcripts, TCR beta CDR3 regions were amplified. HTBI primers were used for first-round RT-PCR of the TCR CDR3. TCRdb reprocessed the multiplex PCR reads via MiXCR and lists one record per CDR3 protein. The data contain 600,000 to 650,000 distinct CDR3 sequences, less than 25% of them seen just once; the ten biggest clones take up over 30%. The V and J ends lost 0 bases and 4 bases respectively, with 10 bases between them. The CDR3 extends over 15 amino acids. Germline V gene sequence: CDR1 MGHRA, CDR2 YSYEKL.

The source material was blood. The chain employs TRBV4-1 and TRBJ2-1, with D tentatively TRBD1 (5 bases). The TCR comes from a man aged 25 to 40 with Graves' ophthalmopathy. CDR3 sequence: CASSQDRAGYNEQFF. The CDR3 bases are TGCGCCAGCAGCCAAGATCGGGCAGGGTACAATGAGCAGTTCTTC.